The clone carrying this TCR beta chain was recorded only once. Its antigen remains unknown. It was with 60 Vbeta and 13 Jbeta primers that the PCR ran. Libraries were prepared by immunoSEQ multiplex PCR; TCRdb keeps only in-frame clonotypes and omits some of them. The profile shows over 95,000 clones, roughly 70% of them singletons. The sample is drawn from a study of cytomegalovirus exposure and HLA in healthy donors. Study outcomes and limitations: The study listed roughly 160 cytomegalovirus-associated TCR beta chains. Sequencing depth roughly uniform across donors was assumed in presence/absence analyses. Some V segments, including TRBV6-2 and TRBV6-3, were excluded as indistinguishable.

Germline V lookup: CDR1 MNHNS, CDR2 SASEGT. Trimming took off 0 bases at V and 7 bases at J, with 16 bases between the two ends. CDR3 length: 16 residues. The genes are TRBV6-1 and TRBJ1-5, with D unresolved. This receptor was identified in a man between 18 and 35 years old in good health and CMV-seropositive. The sequencing sample was made of PBMCs. The CDR3: CASSEALTPGRQPQHF. CDR3 nucleotide sequence: TGTGCCAGCAGTGAAGCGCTTACCCCGGGGAGACAGCCCCAGCATTTT.